This T cell receptor (beta chain) was identified in a study of OX40 agonist ivuxolimab in advanced cancers. Generated by immunoSEQ multiplex PCR, the TCRdb table keeps only in-frame clones and is missing some. The sample consists of 60,000 to 80,000 clones, approximately 92% of them appearing once. As concerns this clone: Its antigen is as yet unknown.

General study results and limits: More expanded clones were seen, on average, in CD8+ T cells than in CD4+. Low normalized T-cell clonal expansion was also seen in some nonresponders.

Autoimmune disease history or systemic immunosuppression disqualified patients. Peripheral blood came from all dose cohorts at three timepoints. Specimen: CD4+ or CD8+ T cells sorted from blood, collected in a trial of the OX40 agonist ivuxolimab. This clonotype was obtained from an adult with an advanced solid tumor such as melanoma, head and neck, liver or kidney cancer.

This chain's CDR3 is CASGQGALNYGYTF. CDR3 nucleotides: TGCGCCAGCGGACAGGGGGCTTTAAACTATGGCTACACCTTC. The chain joins TRBV5-1 to TRBJ1-2; 11 nucleotides match TRBD1. The junction had 4 bases not matched to a gene; V was cut back by 7 bases and J by 2 bases. Germline values: CDR1 SGHRS, CDR2 YFSETQ. The CDR3 runs to 14 residues.